Shown below are 21 T cell receptor beta chains from a single sample sequenced in a study of control samples from healthy donors and cancer patients. Generated by immunoSEQ multiplex PCR, the TCRdb table keeps only in-frame clones and is missing some. The sample records fewer than 200,000 clones, roughly 95% being singletons. The material sequenced was blood. The receptors derive from a woman in her sixties in good health.

The chain is built from TRBV28 and TRBJ1-2; weak D call: TRBD1 (6 bases). The CDR3 loop spans 12 amino acids. V was trimmed by 9 bases and J by 3 bases, leaving 11 bases between them. Germline V gene sequence: CDR1 MDHEN, CDR2 SYDVKM. The CDR3 DNA is TGTGCCAGTGGGGGGACATACTATGGCTACACCTTC. Amino acid sequence: CASGGTYYGYTF.

The V call is TRBV6-5, the J call TRBJ1-1; D uncertain. The CDR3 length is 13 residues. The germline V and J ends were trimmed by 6 bases and 4 bases, with 12 bases remaining between them. Germline CDR1 MNHEY, CDR2 SVGAGI. CDR3 loop: CASSVMVFTEAFF. CDR3 sequence (DNA): TGTGCCAGCAGCGTTATGGTTTTCACTGAAGCTTTCTTT.

The count of this clone is one. This CDR3 is also generated by other DNA sequences in the sample. The chain has TRBV5-1 and TRBJ1-3, with D unclear. V lost 4 bases, J lost 0 bases, and 5 bases lay in between. The CDR3 has 13 residues. Germline CDR1 is SGHRS and CDR2 is YFSETQ. The CDR3 spells CASSVGSGNTIYF. In DNA form, the CDR3 reads TGCGCCAGCAGCGTGGGCTCTGGAAACACCATATATTTT. Based on the CDR3 plus reference TRBV5-1 and TRBJ1-3, the full variable domain is KAGVTQTPRYLIKTRGQQVTLSCSPISGHRSVSWYQQTPGQGLQFLFEYFSETQRNKGNFPGRFSGRQFSNSRSEMNVSTLELGDSALYLCASSVGSGNTIYFGEGSWLTVV.

The V and J genes are TRBV12-1 and TRBJ1-2; the table's D call TRBD1 went unverified against the DNA. TRBV12-1 is noted as a pseudogene. The CDR3 extends over 14 amino acids. DNA for the CDR3: TGTGCCAGCAGTTCCGGACAGGGGGTTTTTGGCTACACCTTC. Its protein is CASSSGQGVFGYTF.

The chain employs TRBV14 and TRBJ2-1; D is unresolved. Germline CDR1 is SGHDN and CDR2 is FVKESK. Trimming pared 0 bases from V and 6 bases from J, leaving 15 bases between. This CDR3 comprises 16 residues. The CDR3 region is CASSQDKARPRNEQFF. Written as DNA, the CDR3 is TGTGCCAGCAGCCAAGATAAGGCTAGGCCCCGCAATGAGCAGTTCTTC.

This sequence joins TRBV5-1 and TRBJ2-1; the D gene is possibly TRBD1 (6 bases). The V end lost 4 bases, the J end lost 2 bases, and 7 bases lay between the germline ends. This CDR3 spans 13 amino acids. Per germline, CDR1 SGHRS and CDR2 YFSETQ. The CDR3: CASSQGTYNEQFF. CDR3 in DNA: TGCGCCAGCAGCCAGGGGACCTACAATGAGCAGTTCTTC.

The CDR3: CASSIDPLRDRGVNQPQHF. CDR3 coding DNA: TGTGCCAGTAGTATAGACCCACTGAGGGACAGGGGGGTCAATCAGCCCCAGCATTTT. The rearrangement links TRBV19 to TRBJ1-5; 11 nucleotides match TRBD1. The CDR3 covers 19 residues. Germline lookup yields CDR1 LNHDA and CDR2 SQIVND (reference sequence). Trimming at V came to 0 bases and at J to 3 bases, leaving 10 bases not matched to a gene.

V gene TRBV11-3 combines with J gene TRBJ2-1; TRBD2 agrees at 12 bases. With V trimmed by 5 bases and J by 5 bases, 4 bases remained unmatched. CDR1 SGHNT and CDR2 YENEEA come from the germline V gene. The CDR3 spans 15 residues. CDR3 in DNA: TGTGCCAGCAGCAGCGGACTAGCGGGAAACAATGAGCAGTTCTTC. The encoded protein is CASSSGLAGNNEQFF.

The rearrangement links TRBV7-2 to TRBJ1-1; 8 bases agree with TRBD1. The CDR3 sequence is 14 residues long. The V and J ends lost 1 base and 6 bases, in that order; junction bases with no gene match: 4. Germline CDR1 and CDR2: SGHTA and FQGNSA. The CDR3 spells CASSLGQGAPEAFF. CDR3 bases: TGTGCCAGCAGCTTAGGCCAGGGGGCACCTGAAGCTTTCTTT.

By share, this clone counts as medium-sized (0.01 to 0.1%). The rearrangement links TRBV11-2 to TRBJ1-6; 7 bases map to TRBD1. Germline loops: CDR1 SGHAT, CDR2 FQNNGV. Trimming took 5 bases from V and 7 from J; bases not matched to a gene: 8. This CDR3 region has 15 residues. This chain's CDR3 is CASSLQGRGNSPLHF. As DNA, the CDR3 is TGTGCCAGCAGCCTACAGGGCAGGGGGAATTCACCCCTCCACTTT. Together with reference TRBV11-2 and TRBJ1-6, the CDR3 gives the full variable domain: EAGVAQSPRYKIIEKRQSVAFWCNPISGHATLYWYQQILGQGPKLLIQFQNNGVVDDSQLPKDRFSAERLKGVDSTLKIQPAKLEDSAVYLCASSLQGRGNSPLHFGNGTRLTVT.

This sequence joins TRBV5-6 and TRBJ1-2; 10 bases agree with TRBD1. Losses at the gene ends were 3 bases for V and 8 bases for J; bases not matched to a gene: 4. Germline lookup yields CDR1 SGHDT and CDR2 YYEEEE. The CDR3 totals 13 residues. CDR3 amino acids: CASSSGTGDGYTF. In nucleotides, the CDR3 is TGTGCCAGCAGCTCAGGGACAGGGGACGGCTACACCTTC.

The chain couples TRBV6-2 or TRBV6-3 to TRBJ1-5; D might be TRBD1 (5 bases). Germline loops: CDR1 MNHEY, CDR2 SVGEGT. This CDR3 comprises 14 residues. With 0 bases removed from V and 6 bases from J, the gap between germline ends came to 9 bases. CDR3 bases: TGTGCCAGCAGTTACTCTGGGGGAATTCAGCCCCAGCATTTT. Translating it yields CASSYSGGIQPQHF.

This chain links TRBV18 with TRBJ1-2; TRBD1 matches at 7 bases. This CDR3 has 16 residues. The V segment lost 5 bases and the J segment 3 bases; nucleotides outside the gene matches: 12. Germline assignment: CDR1 KGHSH and CDR2 LQKENI. CDR3 in amino acids: CASSSGTAGTYYGYTF. The CDR3 nucleotides are TGTGCCAGCTCATCCGGGACAGCCGGGACCTACTATGGCTACACCTTC.

The rearrangement uses TRBV4-1 and TRBJ2-5; TRBD2 matches 9 bases. Germline CDR1 is MGHRA and CDR2 is YSYEKL. The CDR3 has 20 amino acids. V lost 1 base and J lost 3; bases outside the gene matches: 18. In DNA, the CDR3 is TGCGCCAGCAGCCAAGGGGACCTTCGCCGTCCTAGCGGGGTAGAAGAGACCCAGTACTTC. This codes for CASSQGDLRRPSGVEETQYF.

J is TRBJ2-7 and V is TRBV5-4; TRBD2 matches at 8 bases. V lost 3 bases to trimming and J lost 5 bases; unmatched junction nucleotides: 4. In germline, CDR1 is SGHNT, CDR2 YYREEE (reference sequence). This CDR3 contains 13 residues. The CDR3 protein is CASSWPGGDEQYF. CDR3 nucleotide sequence: TGTGCCAGCAGCTGGCCGGGAGGGGACGAGCAGTACTTC.

The chain carries TRBV3-1 (or the pseudogene TRBV3-2) and TRBJ2-1; tentative D call: TRBD1 (6 bases). Trimming took 4 bases from V and 0 from J, leaving 13 bases between them. The CDR3 spans 16 residues. Germline CDR1 is LGHDT and CDR2 is YNNKEL (reference sequence). The CDR3 bases are TGTGCCAGCAGCCCAACAGGGAAATCCTCCTACAATGAGCAGTTCTTC. Translation: CASSPTGKSSYNEQFF.

The chain couples TRBV9 to TRBJ1-3; TRBD1 is a possible D gene (5 bases). The CDR3 runs 16 residues. Between the trimmed V and J ends, which lost 0 bases and 2 bases, there was a span of 12 bases. The germline gives CDR1 SGDLS, CDR2 YYNGEE. The CDR3 loop is CASSVAGGTAGNTIYF. CDR3 DNA sequence: TGTGCCAGCAGCGTAGCTGGGGGAACTGCTGGAAACACCATATATTTT.

The rearrangement uses TRBV7-2 and TRBJ1-5; tentatively, D is TRBD1 (6 bases). This CDR3 has 15 amino acids. V was pared by 2 bases and J by 2 bases, with 10 bases between. Germline CDR1 reads SGHTA; CDR2 reads FQGNSA. CDR3 region: CASSLNREGNQPQHF. The CDR3 DNA sequence: TGTGCCAGCAGCTTAAACAGGGAGGGCAATCAGCCCCAGCATTTT.

This chain connects TRBV7-2 to TRBJ2-4; perhaps TRBD2 as D (5 bases). Trimming took off 5 bases at V and 3 bases at J, with 14 bases between the two ends. CDR3 size: 15 residues. Germline V gives CDR1 SGHTA, CDR2 FQGNSA. The CDR3 is CASSAGPGGKNIQYF. CDR3 coding DNA: TGTGCCAGCAGCGCCGGACCTGGAGGCAAAAACATTCAGTACTTC.

V and J are TRBV7-2 and TRBJ2-7, with D perhaps TRBD2 (6 bases). With 5 bases removed from V and 4 bases from J, the gap between germline ends came to 21 bases. CDR3 length equals 16 residues. Germline CDR1 and CDR2: SGHTA and FQGNSA. This CDR3 is CASSLATGTSSYEQYF. CDR3 nucleotides: TGTGCCAGCAGCCTCGCCACCGGGACTTCTTCTTACGAGCAGTACTTC.

The J gene is TRBJ2-3, the V gene TRBV7-9; D is unclear. Germline CDR1 reads SEHNR; CDR2 reads FQNEAQ (reference sequence). The CDR3 covers 15 residues. V lost 8 bases to trimming and J lost 0 bases, with 15 bases between them. The CDR3 loop reads CASSRRVISTDTQYF. CDR3 nucleotides: TGTGCCAGCTCCCGACGGGTTATTAGCACAGATACGCAGTATTTT.